The rows below give T cell receptor beta chains drawn from one sample of a study of blood T cells in healthy people across ages. TCRdb recomputed calls from the 5' RACE reads with MiXCR, one row per CDR3 protein. Here the sample spans about 720,000 distinct CDR3 sequences, just under 25% being singletons. These data were also reused for a study on T cells of mothers and their children.

Sequences were obtained from blood. The receptors originated from a boy under 18 in good health. Each CDR3 is given with its conserved first and last residue. The D gene is left open where the match is weak. The size of a clone is reported for some rows only, either as once, few or many, or as a class for expanded clones.

abundance	v_gene	j_gene	d_gene	CDR3aa	CDR3nt
many	TRBV4-2	TRBJ1-2	TRBD1	CASSQETGEANYGYTF	TGTGCCAGCAGCCAGGAGACAGGGGAAGCTAACTATGGCTACACCTTC
NA	TRBV7-2	TRBJ1-1	NA	CASIISSGARTEAFF	TGTGCCAGCATAATCTCTAGCGGGGCGCGGACTGAAGCTTTCTTT
NA	TRBV15	TRBJ1-2	TRBD1	CATTRTGPKENGYTF	TGTGCCACCACTCGGACAGGCCCAAAAGAGAATGGCTACACCTTC
NA	TRBV5-1	TRBJ2-5	NA	CASSLALATQETQYF	TGCGCCAGCAGCTTGGCTTTGGCGACCCAAGAGACCCAGTACTTC
NA	TRBV12-3/TRBV12-4	TRBJ1-2	NA	CASSLDSIYGYTF	TGTGCCAGCAGTCTCGACAGCATCTATGGCTACACCTTC
NA	TRBV19	TRBJ2-1	NA	CAGSMGGPREQFF	TGTGCCGGTAGTATGGGGGGGCCCCGTGAGCAGTTCTTC
NA	TRBV29-1	TRBJ2-7	TRBD2	CSVGFLAGGGTSSEQYF	TGCAGCGTTGGATTCCTAGCGGGAGGAGGGACCTCATCCGAGCAGTACTTC
NA	TRBV27	TRBJ2-7	NA	CASHSGNGYEQYF	TGTGCCAGCCACTCAGGGAACGGCTACGAGCAGTACTTC
few	TRBV9	TRBJ2-5	NA	CASSFTGLGYQETQYF	TGTGCCAGCAGCTTCACCGGACTCGGGTACCAAGAGACCCAGTACTTC
NA	TRBV4-1	TRBJ2-7	TRBD2	CASSHRTSGWNEQYF	TGCGCCAGCAGCCACCGGACTAGCGGGTGGAACGAGCAGTACTTC
few	TRBV9	TRBJ2-3	TRBD2	CASSDGGSDTQYF	TGTGCCAGCAGCGACGGGGGGTCCGATACGCAGTATTTT
few	TRBV11-1	TRBJ2-5	TRBD2	CASSPGTSGRSERYF	TGTGCCAGCAGCCCCGGGACTAGCGGGAGAAGCGAGCGGTACTTC
few	TRBV28	TRBJ2-1	NA	CASSFPNNEQFF	TGTGCCAGCAGTTTTCCCAACAATGAGCAGTTCTTC
few	TRBV20-1	TRBJ2-3	NA	CSARGRNTDTQYF	TGCAGTGCCAGGGGCAGGAACACAGATACGCAGTATTTT
few	TRBV21-1	TRBJ1-2	NA	CASSKVGQGHGYTF	TGTGCCAGCAGCAAAGTTGGACAGGGCCATGGCTACACCTTC
NA	TRBV20-1	TRBJ1-5	NA	CSARAGPRQNQPQHF	TGCAGTGCTAGAGCGGGACCGAGACAGAATCAGCCCCAGCATTTT
NA	TRBV4-3	TRBJ2-7	NA	CASSQGEVASLYSYEQYF	TGCGCCAGCAGCCAAGGGGAGGTGGCTAGCCTGTACTCCTACGAGCAGTACTTC
NA	TRBV6-5	TRBJ2-7	NA	CASSYSSQALNEQYF	TGTGCCAGCAGTTACTCGAGTCAGGCCCTCAACGAGCAGTACTTC
few	TRBV29-1	TRBJ2-1	NA	CSVRIYSSYNEQFF	TGCAGCGTTAGAATCTATTCCTCCTACAATGAGCAGTTCTTC
NA	TRBV5-6	TRBJ2-1	NA	CASSPRQGGVQQFF	TGTGCCAGCAGCCCCAGACAAGGAGGGGTGCAGCAGTTCTTC
few	TRBV5-1	TRBJ2-7	NA	CASSIGYTYEQYF	TGCGCCAGCAGCATTGGGTACACCTACGAGCAGTACTTC
NA	TRBV20-1	TRBJ1-1	NA	CSASTQENTEAFF	TGCAGTGCCAGTACACAGGAGAACACTGAAGCTTTCTTT
NA	TRBV9	TRBJ1-6	TRBD1	CASSVGQGARNSPLHF	TGTGCCAGCAGCGTAGGACAGGGGGCTCGAAATTCACCCCTCCACTTT
NA	TRBV28	TRBJ2-7	NA	CASSFLEGEGSEQYF	TGTGCCAGCAGTTTTCTCGAGGGAGAGGGTAGCGAGCAGTACTTC
few	TRBV28	TRBJ2-1	NA	CASCGPIAYNEQFF	TGTGCCAGCTGCGGCCCGATTGCCTACAATGAGCAGTTCTTC
few	TRBV6-2/TRBV6-3	TRBJ2-7	TRBD1	CATRQGTLREQYF	TGTGCCACGAGACAGGGGACACTACGCGAGCAGTACTTC
NA	TRBV27	TRBJ2-1	NA	CASSPAGGTVSNEQFF	TGTGCCAGCAGCCCAGCGGGCGGAACAGTGAGCAATGAGCAGTTCTTC
few	TRBV6-6	TRBJ2-5	NA	CASSASYQETQYF	TGTGCCAGCAGTGCGTCATACCAAGAGACCCAGTACTTC
NA	TRBV6-1	TRBJ2-7	TRBD2	CASSRAGGLAGVNEQYF	TGTGCCAGCAGTCGAGCCGGAGGGCTAGCGGGGGTAAACGAGCAGTACTTC
NA	TRBV7-8	TRBJ1-5	NA	CASSYLGGPSVQPQHF	TGTGCCAGCAGCTACTTGGGGGGCCCGTCGGTTCAGCCCCAGCATTTT
NA	TRBV29-1	TRBJ2-3	NA	CSVRAYTDTQYF	TGCAGCGTTCGCGCATACACAGATACGCAGTATTTT
few	TRBV18	TRBJ2-1	NA	CASSPPNWADNEQFF	TGTGCCAGCTCACCACCGAATTGGGCGGACAATGAGCAGTTCTTC
NA	TRBV20-1	TRBJ1-2	NA	CSAPRGYGYTF	TGCAGTGCTCCTCGGGGGTATGGCTACACCTTC
few	TRBV3-1	TRBJ1-2	TRBD1	CASSDRGTGDGYTF	TGTGCCAGCAGTGACAGGGGGACCGGGGATGGCTACACCTTC
few	TRBV29-1	TRBJ1-5	NA	CSVAFGTQSNQPQHF	TGCAGCGTTGCCTTCGGGACACAGAGCAATCAGCCCCAGCATTTT
NA	TRBV2	TRBJ1-6	NA	CASSGSRLSYNSPLHF	TGTGCCAGCAGTGGCTCACGACTCTCCTATAATTCACCCCTCCACTTT
NA	TRBV6-2/TRBV6-3	TRBJ2-1	TRBD2	CASSPLAGGVRNEQFF	TGTGCCAGCAGTCCTCTAGCGGGAGGGGTACGCAATGAGCAGTTCTTC
NA	TRBV4-1	TRBJ2-3	NA	CASSQNFPGTSTDTQYF	TGCGCCAGCAGCCAAAATTTTCCCGGGACTTCCACAGATACGCAGTATTTT
NA	TRBV20-1	TRBJ1-2	NA	CSARVRGRIHGGYGYTF	TGCAGTGCTAGAGTTCGGGGCAGGATCCATGGGGGGTATGGCTACACCTTC
few	TRBV28	TRBJ2-5	TRBD1	CASSFYRTGGTRLQYF	TGTGCCAGCAGTTTCTACCGGACAGGGGGAACCCGATTGCAGTACTTC
NA	TRBV6-6	TRBJ1-4	NA	CASRVGPATNEKLFF	TGTGCCAGCAGGGTCGGACCAGCAACTAATGAAAAACTGTTTTTT
NA	TRBV25-1	TRBJ1-3	NA	CASSATGTLGNTIYF	TGTGCCAGCAGTGCAACCGGGACTCTTGGAAACACCATATATTTT
NA	TRBV28	TRBJ2-2	NA	CASSLGTSFGELFF	TGTGCCAGCAGTTTAGGAACTAGCTTCGGGGAGCTGTTTTTT
few	TRBV19	TRBJ2-5	NA	CASSSTDTGRETQYF	TGTGCCAGTAGTAGTACGGATACTGGTAGAGAGACCCAGTACTTC
few	TRBV27	TRBJ2-3	NA	CASSLSSGSSTQYF	TGTGCCAGCAGTTTATCGAGCGGTTCGAGTACGCAGTATTTT
few	TRBV10-3	TRBJ2-7	NA	CAISSFTGARYEQYF	TGTGCCATCAGCTCCTTTACGGGAGCGCGCTACGAGCAGTACTTC
NA	TRBV27	TRBJ1-4	NA	CASRAGTMANEKLFF	TGTGCCAGCAGGGCCGGGACAATGGCTAATGAAAAACTGTTTTTT
NA	TRBV6-5	TRBJ1-6	NA	CASSYQRSYNSPLHF	TGTGCCAGCAGTTATCAGAGATCCTATAATTCACCCCTCCACTTT
NA	TRBV28	TRBJ2-1	NA	CASSTRGYYNEQFF	TGTGCCAGCAGCACCCGAGGTTACTACAATGAGCAGTTCTTC
few	TRBV11-1	TRBJ1-2	NA	CASSLNRPADGYTF	TGTGCCAGCAGCTTAAATAGGCCAGCTGATGGCTACACCTTC
NA	TRBV6-2/TRBV6-3	TRBJ2-7	NA	CASSPELGGPYEQYF	TGTGCCAGCAGTCCCGAGCTTGGTGGTCCCTACGAGCAGTACTTC